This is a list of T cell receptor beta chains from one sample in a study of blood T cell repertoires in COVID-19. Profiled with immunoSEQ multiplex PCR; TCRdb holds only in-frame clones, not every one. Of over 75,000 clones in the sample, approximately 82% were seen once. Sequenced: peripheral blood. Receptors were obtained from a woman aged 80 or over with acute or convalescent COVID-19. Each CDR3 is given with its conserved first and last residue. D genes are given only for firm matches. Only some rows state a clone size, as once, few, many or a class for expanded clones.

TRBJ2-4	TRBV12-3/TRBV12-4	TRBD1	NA	TGTGCCAGCAACTTGGGGACAGGCGGCATTCAGTACTTC	CASNLGTGGIQYF
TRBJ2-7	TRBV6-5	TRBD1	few	TGTGCCAGCAGTCGGGACAGGGGGCAAGGTTACGAGCAGTACTTC	CASSRDRGQGYEQYF
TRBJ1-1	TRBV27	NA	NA	TGTGCCAGCAGTACGAGGGGAGGGAACACTGAAGCTTTCTTT	CASSTRGGNTEAFF
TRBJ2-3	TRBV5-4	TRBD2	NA	TGTGCCAGCAGCTTAGAACTAGCGGGAGTGGGGGCTAGCACAGATACGCAGTATTTT	CASSLELAGVGASTDTQYF
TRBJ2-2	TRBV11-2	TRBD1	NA	TGTGCCAGCAGCTTTGGACAGGAGAACACCGGGGAGCTGTTTTTT	CASSFGQENTGELFF
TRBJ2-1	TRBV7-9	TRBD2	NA	TGTGCCAGCAGCTTACCGGGAGGGATCCACTACAATGAGCAGTTCTTC	CASSLPGGIHYNEQFF
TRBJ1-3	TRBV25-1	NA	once	TGTGCCAGCAGTGATGGGCGGGACGTCGGGAACACCATATATTTT	CASSDGRDVGNTIYF
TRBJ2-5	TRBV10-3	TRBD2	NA	TGTGCCATCAGGGCTAGCGGTCCCCAAGAGACCCAGTACTTC	CAIRASGPQETQYF
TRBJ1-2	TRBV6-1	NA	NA	TGTGCCAGCAGTGAAGCGGACAGTGTCTTCTATGGCTACACCTTC	CASSEADSVFYGYTF
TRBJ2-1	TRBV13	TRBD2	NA	TGTGCCAGCAGCTTAGGCTTAGCTAGCGGGAGGGGGGATGAGCAGTTCTTC	CASSLGLASGRGDEQFF
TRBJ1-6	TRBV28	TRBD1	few	TGTGCCAGCAGTCCGACAGGGTATAATTCACCCCTCCACTTT	CASSPTGYNSPLHF
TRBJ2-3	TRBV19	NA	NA	TGTGCCAGTAGTATCCTTGGAGGGCCAGATACGCAGTATTTT	CASSILGGPDTQYF
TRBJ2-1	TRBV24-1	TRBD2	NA	TGTGCCACCAGTGATAGCCTACTAGCGGGGGGAGATGAGCAGTTCTTC	CATSDSLLAGGDEQFF
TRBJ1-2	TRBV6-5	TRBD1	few	TGTGCCAGCAGTCAGGGGGGACAGAACTATGGCTACACCTTC	CASSQGGQNYGYTF
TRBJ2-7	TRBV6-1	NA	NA	TGTGCCAGCAGTGAAGTCGGCGGGGCCTACGAGCAGTACTTC	CASSEVGGAYEQYF
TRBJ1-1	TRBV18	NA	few	TGTGCCAGCTCACCAGGAGCGAACACTGAAGCTTTCTTT	CASSPGANTEAFF
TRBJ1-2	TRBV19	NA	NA	TGTGCCAGTAGTATATCCCCCGGGGGCTACACCTTC	CASSISPGGYTF
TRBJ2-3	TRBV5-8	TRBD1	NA	TGTGCCAGCAGCCGGGACAGGGGCACAGATACGCAGTATTTT	CASSRDRGTDTQYF